This T cell receptor beta chain originates from a study of CD8 T cells in Susac syndrome. Study-level points and caveats: Only a relatively small number of individuals were included in the TCR sequencing and HLA analysis.

Controls matched for age and sex were healthy donors. In contrast to the negatively isolated CD8+ and CD4+ T cells, TEMRA cells were FACS-enriched. In regard to this clonotype: What it binds is not known.

Reverse transcription of 0.5 to 1 ug RNA was performed with random hexamers. Coverage of TCR beta CDR3 amplification by immunoSEQ multiplex PCR extended to 54 Vbeta and 13 Jbeta. TCRdb recomputed calls from the immunoSEQ multiplex PCR reads with MiXCR, one row per CDR3 protein. The repertoire holds roughly 180,000 distinct CDR3 sequences, over 85% seen once, with approximately 0.1% in the top ten. The specimen was CD4+ T cells from PBMCs. The sequence was collected from a human donor in good health.

The CDR3 region has the DNA TGTGCCAGCAGTTTCCTCGGGGCGCAGTATTTT. Residues: CASSFLGAQYF. The chain carries TRBV27 and TRBJ2-3, with a weak D call TRBD2 (5 bases). CDR1 MNHEY and CDR2 SMNVEV come from the germline V gene (reference sequence). The germline V and J ends were trimmed by 3 bases and 10 bases, with 8 bases remaining between them. The CDR3 has 11 amino acids.